One T cell receptor beta chain is described in this entry. Trimming removed 1 base from V and 4 bases from J, with 14 bases in between. This CDR3 is 14 amino acids long. Germline assignment: CDR1 GTSNPN and CDR2 SVGIG (reference sequence). The record originates from a study of CD4+ T cells in melanoma. Produced via immunoSEQ multiplex PCR; TCRdb's table is partial and in-frame only. The sample shows roughly 140,000 clones, nearly 95% of them seen only once. The receptor was isolated from a human donor with melanoma. This chain connects TRBV30 to TRBJ2-7; the D gene is possibly TRBD2 (7 bases). DNA of the CDR3: TGTGCCTGGAGTGCTGGGGGGGGCTGGTACGAGCAGTACTTC. Protein sequence: CAWSAGGGWYEQYF.